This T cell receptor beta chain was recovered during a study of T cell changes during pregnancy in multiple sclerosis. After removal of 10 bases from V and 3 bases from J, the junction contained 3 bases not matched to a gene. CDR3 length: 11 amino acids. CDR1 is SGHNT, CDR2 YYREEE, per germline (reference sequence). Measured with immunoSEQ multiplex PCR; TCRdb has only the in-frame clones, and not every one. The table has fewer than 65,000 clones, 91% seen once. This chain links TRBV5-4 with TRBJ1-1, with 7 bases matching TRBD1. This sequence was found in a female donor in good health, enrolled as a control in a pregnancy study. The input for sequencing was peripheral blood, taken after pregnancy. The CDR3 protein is CAGQGDTEAFF. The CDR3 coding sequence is TGTGCCGGGCAGGGGGACACTGAAGCTTTCTTT. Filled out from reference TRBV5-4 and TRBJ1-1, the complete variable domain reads ETGVTQSPTHLIKTRGQQVTLRCSSQSGHNTVSWYQQALGQGPQFIFQYYREEENGRGNFPPRFSGLQFPNYSSELNVNALELDDSALYLCAGQGDTEAFFGQGTRLTVV.